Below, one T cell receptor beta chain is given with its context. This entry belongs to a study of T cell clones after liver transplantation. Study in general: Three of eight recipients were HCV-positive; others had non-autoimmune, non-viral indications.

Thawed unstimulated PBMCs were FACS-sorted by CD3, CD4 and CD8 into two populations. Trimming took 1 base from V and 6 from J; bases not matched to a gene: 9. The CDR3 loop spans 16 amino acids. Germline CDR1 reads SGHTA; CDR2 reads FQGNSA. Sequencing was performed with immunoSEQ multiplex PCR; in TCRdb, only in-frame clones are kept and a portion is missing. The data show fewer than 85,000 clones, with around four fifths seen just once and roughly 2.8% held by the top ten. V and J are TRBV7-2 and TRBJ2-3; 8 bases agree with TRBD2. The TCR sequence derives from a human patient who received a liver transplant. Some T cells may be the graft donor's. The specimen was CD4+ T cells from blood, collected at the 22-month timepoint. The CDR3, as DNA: TGTGCCAGCAGCTTAGTCAGCGGGGGCCTCGGGGATACGCAGTATTTT. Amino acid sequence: CASSLVSGGLGDTQYF.